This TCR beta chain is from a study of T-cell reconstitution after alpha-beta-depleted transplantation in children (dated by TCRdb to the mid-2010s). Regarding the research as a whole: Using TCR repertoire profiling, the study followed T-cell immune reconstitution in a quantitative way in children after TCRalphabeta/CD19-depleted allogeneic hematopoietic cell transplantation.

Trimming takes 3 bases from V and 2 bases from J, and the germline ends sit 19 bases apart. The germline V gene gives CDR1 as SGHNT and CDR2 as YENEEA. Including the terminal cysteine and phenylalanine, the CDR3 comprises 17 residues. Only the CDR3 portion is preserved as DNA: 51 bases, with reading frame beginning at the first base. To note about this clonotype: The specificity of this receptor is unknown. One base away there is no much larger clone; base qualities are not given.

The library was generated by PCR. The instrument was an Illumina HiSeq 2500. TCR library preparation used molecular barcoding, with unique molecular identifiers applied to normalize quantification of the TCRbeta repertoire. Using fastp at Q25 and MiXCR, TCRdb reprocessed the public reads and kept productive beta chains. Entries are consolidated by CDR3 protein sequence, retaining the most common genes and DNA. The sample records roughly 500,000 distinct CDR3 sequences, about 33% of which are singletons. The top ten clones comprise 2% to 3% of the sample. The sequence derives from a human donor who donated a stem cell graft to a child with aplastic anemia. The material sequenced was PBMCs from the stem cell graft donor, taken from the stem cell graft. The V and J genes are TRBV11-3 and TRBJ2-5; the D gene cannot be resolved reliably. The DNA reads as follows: TGTGCCAGCAGCTTTGTGGGGTCGGGCGGTTATCAAGAGACCCAGTACTTC. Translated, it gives CASSFVGSGGYQETQYF.